What follows are 5 T cell receptor beta chains derived from one specimen sequenced in a study of blood T cell repertoires in COVID-19. TCRdb's copy holds only in-frame clones and misses some; the assay was immunoSEQ multiplex PCR. Of 400,000 to 450,000 clones detected, approximately 88% appear once; the ten largest clones hold over 9.5%. The sample was peripheral blood. All receptors derive from a woman aged 45-60 years with COVID-19, enrolled during active disease.

The chain carries TRBV7-9 and TRBJ2-7; possible D gene TRBD1, 6 bases. There are 15 residues in the CDR3. Germline CDR1 is SEHNR and CDR2 is FQNEAQ (reference sequence). The V end was cut by 4 bases, the J end by 4 bases, with 17 bases between. CDR3 nucleotide sequence: TGTGCCAGCAGCTCCTCAGGGGAAAAAGCTTACGAGCAGTACTTC. Its translation is CASSSSGEKAYEQYF.

As for this clone: Distinct nucleotide sequences in the sample also encode this CDR3. The chain carries TRBV10-3 and TRBJ1-1; perhaps TRBD1 as D (5 bases). Germline V gives CDR1 ENHRY, CDR2 SYGVKD. Trimming removed 8 bases at V and 1 base at J, with 11 bases between. This CDR3 is 13 amino acids long. The CDR3 DNA is TGTGCCATCTCGGGCCAGGGGAACACTGAAGCTTTCTTT. Its translation: CAISGQGNTEAFF.

This chain uses TRBV13 with TRBJ2-3; a weak D match, TRBD2 (6 bases). This CDR3 comprises 15 residues. Trimming pared 1 base from V and 6 bases from J, leaving 14 bases between. CDR1 is PRHDT, CDR2 FYEKMQ, per germline (reference sequence). CDR3 protein: CASSLVAVARDTQYF. The CDR3 bases are TGTGCCAGCAGCTTAGTAGCGGTGGCCCGGGATACGCAGTATTTT.

V is TRBV2 and J is TRBJ2-3; 8 bases are shared with TRBD2. Germline V CDR1 and CDR2: SNHLY, FYNNEI. CDR3 size: 15 residues. Trimming removed 7 bases from V and 1 base from J; junction bases left unmatched: 7. Here the CDR3 reads CASKALRGGTDTQYF. In DNA, the CDR3 is TGTGCCAGCAAAGCTTTGCGGGGGGGCACAGATACGCAGTATTTT.

V and J are TRBV6-5 and TRBJ2-7, with D possibly TRBD2 on 5 matching bases. CDR1 is MNHEY, CDR2 SVGAGI, per germline. The CDR3 extends over 15 amino acids. Deletions cut 6 bases from V and 0 bases from J, with 15 bases between. Here the CDR3 reads CASRHPADSSYEQYF. The DNA for the CDR3 is TGTGCCAGCAGACACCCAGCGGATAGCTCCTACGAGCAGTACTTC.